The 19 T cell receptor beta chains presented below share a single source sample, sequenced in a study of T cell repertoires in cytomegalovirus infection. Via MiXCR, TCRdb re-called the reads, giving one row per CDR3 protein. The sample has hundreds of thousands of distinct CDR3 sequences; 9% to 9.5% are singletons. The specimen was PBMCs. The receptors were sampled from a human donor in good health (CMV status not recorded). Some clones in this sample may be carry-over from other donors' samples.

This clonotype has at least ten counts. The chain links TRBV7-2 to TRBJ2-3, with D possibly being TRBD1 (5 bases). CDR1 is SGHTA and CDR2 is FQGNSA in the germline V gene. V was shortened by 5 bases and J by 2 bases, with 8 bases between the two germline ends. The CDR3 contains 13 residues. As DNA, the CDR3 is TGTGCCAGCAGCCTAGGGGCCACAGATACGCAGTATTTT. Its protein is CASSLGATDTQYF.

The table lists this clonotype with many counts. Here the CDR3 reads CASSSPGQGPLVAFF. The CDR3 DNA reads TGTGCCAGCAGCTCGCCGGGACAGGGACCTCTTGTAGCTTTCTTT. The J gene is TRBJ1-1, the V gene TRBV13; TRBD1 agrees at 9 bases. Germline V gene sequence: CDR1 PRHDT, CDR2 FYEKMQ (reference sequence). Unmatched junction bases numbered 13, after V lost 4 bases and J lost 10 bases. This CDR3 region has 15 residues.

This clonotype was seen only a few times. The chain uses TRBV30 and TRBJ2-5; no clear D. The ends were cut back, 8 bases at V and 5 bases at J, with 21 bases in the middle. CDR3 length: 14 residues. CDR1 and CDR2 from the germline V gene are GTSNPN and SVGIG (reference sequence). CDR3: CAHTPIGRYETQYF. CDR3 in DNA: TGTGCCCATACCCCGATAGGGCGGTACGAGACCCAGTACTTC.

In its sample, this clonotype was seen many times. The rearrangement uses TRBV30 and TRBJ2-5; possible D gene TRBD2, 5 bases. Germline V gives CDR1 GTSNPN, CDR2 SVGIG (reference sequence). This CDR3 is 12 amino acids long. The CDR3 nucleotides read TGTGCACTGGACGGGAAGGGTGAGACCCAGTACTTC. Its protein product is CALDGKGETQYF. The variable domain in full, with the rest retrieved from reference TRBV30 and TRBJ2-5, is SQTIHQWPATLVQPVGSPLSLECTVEGTSNPNLYWYRQAAGRGLQLLFYSVGIGQISSEVPQNLSASRPQDRQFILSSKKLLLSDSGFYLCALDGKGETQYFGPGTRLLVL.

Ten or more counts support this clonotype. This chain links TRBV7-9 with TRBJ1-5; 9 bases match TRBD1. The V and J ends lost 5 bases and 5 bases, in that order; junction bases with no gene match: 13. This CDR3 is built from 17 residues. Germline V gene sequence: CDR1 SEHNR, CDR2 FQNEAQ (reference sequence). In nucleotides, the CDR3 is TGTGCCAGCAGCCATACAGGGGGCGGTTTAGGGTATCAGCCCCAGCATTTT. This encodes CASSHTGGGLGYQPQHF.

Comments on this clonotype: Being one base from a much bigger clone, this may be a read error. CDR3 bases: TGTGCCAGCATGGGTAGCGTGAGAGATGAGCAGTTCTTC. Translation: CASMGSVRDEQFF. The chain links TRBV27 to TRBJ2-1; a weak D match, TRBD2 (5 bases). Germline V gives CDR1 MNHEY, CDR2 SMNVEV (reference sequence). V lost 7 bases and J 8 bases, leaving 15 bases between the germline ends. This CDR3 is built from 13 residues.

This clonotype occurred many times. One junction end disagrees with the germline gene, perhaps due to a read error. The genes are TRBV5-1 and TRBJ2-1; 10 nucleotides line up with TRBD2. This CDR3 region has 15 residues. Germline V gene lookup returns CDR1 SGHRS and CDR2 YFSETQ. Here the CDR3 reads CASSLVASGRNEQFF. CDR3 in DNA: TGTGCCAGCAGCTTAGTTGCTAGCGGGAGAAATGAGCAGTTCTTC.

The chain employs TRBV4-2 and TRBJ1-5, with TRBD1 matching 11 bases. The V gene end was trimmed by 0 bases and the J gene end by 1 base; junction bases not matched to a gene: 5. Germline CDR1 is LGHNA and CDR2 is YNFKEQ. The CDR3 contains 18 residues. CDR3 DNA: TGTGCCAGCAGCCAAGAATGGACAGGGGGCGCGAGCAATCAGCCCCAGCATTTT. Its protein is CASSQEWTGGASNQPQHF.

This sequence joins TRBV13 and TRBJ1-6; D gene unclear. CDR1 and CDR2 (germline): PRHDT, FYEKMQ (reference sequence). The CDR3 is made up of 15 amino acids. V was cut by 5 bases and J by 8 bases, with 16 bases left in between. For the CDR3, the DNA is TGTGCCAGCAGCCGCACGCAGGTCCCTGATTCACCCCTCCACTTT. Protein product: CASSRTQVPDSPLHF.

There are many counts of this clonotype. V usage is TRBV7-2 and J usage is TRBJ1-3; D not certain. This CDR3 region has 14 residues. Germline V gives CDR1 SGHTA, CDR2 FQGNSA. Trimming stripped 5 bases from V and 1 base from J, with 9 bases between. CDR3 in amino acids: CASSPRTSGNTIYF. The CDR3 DNA follows: TGTGCCAGCAGCCCTAGGACGTCTGGAAACACCATATATTTT.

This rearrangement joins TRBV29-1 to TRBJ2-3, with TRBD1 matching 8 bases. CDR1 and CDR2 from the germline V gene are SQVTM and ANQGSEA. The junction had 19 bases not matched to a gene; V was cut back by 5 bases and J by 3 bases. This CDR3 has 18 residues. The CDR3, as DNA: TGCAGCGTTCTTGGGGGTCAGGGGGCTTCCTTTAGTACAGATACGCAGTATTTT. It translates to CSVLGGQGASFSTDTQYF.

This clonotype was counted a single time. The chain combines TRBV12-3 or TRBV12-4 with TRBJ1-1; TRBD1 matches 10 bases. CDR3 length: 14 residues. The trim removed 6 bases at V and 7 bases at J, leaving 8 bases unmatched. CDR3 residues: CASRPDRGHNEAFF. DNA for the CDR3: TGTGCCAGCAGGCCTGACAGGGGGCATAATGAAGCTTTCTTT.

Many counts were recorded for this clonotype. The chain uses TRBV28 and TRBJ2-5, with D unclear. V was cut by 9 bases and J by 3 bases, with 11 bases left in between. CDR3 length equals 12 residues. Germline CDR1 MDHEN, CDR2 SYDVKM. This chain's CDR3 is CASSDKKETQYF. In nucleotides, the CDR3 is TGTGCCAGTTCTGACAAGAAAGAGACCCAGTACTTC.

The rearrangement joins TRBV7-4 to TRBJ1-1, with D uncertain. Germline CDR1 and CDR2: SGHVT and SQSDAQ. This CDR3 has 14 residues. Trimming took 4 bases from V and 1 from J, leaving 10 bases between them. CDR3 nucleotide sequence: TGTGCCAGCAGCTCAAGACTGGAGAACACTGAAGCTTTCTTT. Residues: CASSSRLENTEAFF.

J is TRBJ2-4 and V is TRBV28, with TRBD2 as a possible D gene (5 bases). Trimming took 5 bases from V and 0 from J, leaving 14 bases between them. This CDR3 spans 16 amino acids. CDR1 is MDHEN, CDR2 SYDVKM, per germline. The CDR3 nucleotides are TGTGCCAGCAGTGCAATCCCGGGGTCAGCCAAAAACATTCAGTACTTC. Translated, it gives CASSAIPGSAKNIQYF.

Many counts were recorded for this clonotype. The rearrangement uses TRBV7-2 and TRBJ2-3, with D perhaps TRBD2 (5 bases). The CDR3 covers 16 residues. Per germline, CDR1 SGHTA and CDR2 FQGNSA. Deletions cut 0 bases from V and 1 base from J, with 11 bases between. CDR3 DNA sequence: TGTGCCAGCAGCTTAGCGGGGTTGCGGGGCACAGATACGCAGTATTTT. Protein sequence: CASSLAGLRGTDTQYF.

Ten or more counts support this clonotype. The rearrangement uses TRBV11-2 and TRBJ1-4; D not certain. Per the germline V gene, CDR1 is SGHAT and CDR2 is FQNNGV. The CDR3 contains 14 residues. V dropped 4 bases and J dropped 1 base, with 7 bases sitting between them. DNA of the CDR3: TGTGCCAGCAGCTACTCGCTAACTAATGAAAAACTGTTTTTT. Translating it yields CASSYSLTNEKLFF.

This clonotype was counted at least ten times. V gene TRBV6-8 combines with J gene TRBJ2-5; D remains ambiguous. The CDR3 length is 12 residues. Germline assignment: CDR1 MNHGY and CDR2 SAAAGT. V lost 2 bases to trimming and J lost 2 bases, with 3 bases between them. The CDR3 loop reads CASSYGQETQYF. CDR3 nucleotide sequence: TGTGCCAGCAGTTACGGACAAGAGACCCAGTACTTC.

V is TRBV19 and J is TRBJ2-1; D is uncertain. Germline values: CDR1 LNHDA, CDR2 SQIVND (reference sequence). V lost 4 bases and J lost 5, with 15 bases in between. The CDR3 totals 15 residues. CDR3 in amino acids: CASSNPPESDNEQFF. CDR3 nucleotide sequence: TGTGCCAGTAGTAACCCACCCGAATCTGACAATGAGCAGTTCTTC. Full variable domain (remainder filled in from reference TRBV19 and TRBJ2-1): DGGITQSPKYLFRKEGQNVTLSCEQNLNHDAMYWYRQDPGQGLRLIYYSQIVNDFQKGDIAEGYSVSREKKESFPLTVTSAQKNPTAFYLCASSNPPESDNEQFFGPGTRLTVL.